This TCR beta chain was documented in a study of CD4+ T cells in melanoma (dated by TCRdb to between 2021 and 2022). For the study in its entirety: Neoantigen-specific CD4+ T cells in human melanoma were investigated in the study. Paper-wide results and their limitations: Diverse differentiation states were reported to be shown by neoantigen-specific CD4+ T cells in melanoma. Neoantigen-specific CD4+ T cells were reported to be correlated with the function of CD8+ T cells, macrophages and B cells.

Donors were patients with melanoma. The library was generated by the immunoSEQ multiplex PCR assay. Drawn from immuneACCESS, this table holds only the in-frame rearrangements with V and J called that TCRdb kept. Clones are partly lost; checked studies trace under half to an unresolved V gene and leave the rest unexplained. This sample holds some 120,000 clones; about 90% were observed only once. The leading ten clones occupy less than 4% of the sample. V gives up 5 bases and J gives up 8 bases, and the segment between their germline ends measures 18 bases. Based on the germline V gene (reference sequence), the CDR1 and CDR2 sequences are SEHNR and FQNEAQ. The CDR3 has 15 amino acids, counting the end cysteine and phenylalanine. Only the CDR3 DNA is retained, 45 bases long and in frame from the first base. About this clone itself: Its antigen remains undetermined. Qualities for individual bases were not recorded, and no much larger clone is one base off.

Material: peripheral blood. The chain is made from TRBV7-9 and TRBJ2-2; the D element might be TRBD1 or TRBD2, as each aligns at 5 bases. This TCR was recovered from a human donor with melanoma. Read as DNA, the sequence is TGTGCCAGCAGCACCCGGAGGCAGGGTACGGGGGAGCTGTTTTTT. The encoded protein is CASSTRRQGTGELFF.